This entry lists 4 T cell receptor beta chains sequenced from one sample in a study of shared clonotypes between healthy human individuals. The repertoire was sequenced with immunoSEQ multiplex PCR; TCRdb's copy has only in-frame clones and lacks some. This sample has about 600,000 clones, with around 97% found just once. The sequenced sample was naive CD4+ T cells sorted from blood. The subset here: CD45RA+ positively selected. These receptors were obtained from a woman aged 25-40 years in good health.

The chain combines TRBV27 with TRBJ2-2, with D tentatively TRBD2 (6 bases). This CDR3 is built from 14 residues. Trimming pared 8 bases from V and 6 bases from J, leaving 16 bases between. Germline values: CDR1 MNHEY, CDR2 SMNVEV (reference sequence). CDR3 bases: TGTGCCAGCCAGCGGGCCCTCTTTCCCGGGGAGCTGTTTTTT. It yields the protein CASQRALFPGELFF.

The V call is TRBV27, the J call TRBJ1-1; D gene uncertain. The CDR3 consists of 10 residues. Germline lookup yields CDR1 MNHEY and CDR2 SMNVEV (reference sequence). Trimming stripped 7 bases from V and 5 bases from J, with 5 bases between. The CDR3 bases are TGTGCCAGCATGGGGACTGAAGCTTTCTTT. It codes for CASMGTEAFF.

The chain employs TRBV2 and TRBJ2-5; D possibly matches TRBD1 or TRBD2 (5 bases each). V dropped 7 bases and J dropped 4 bases, with 13 bases sitting between them. This CDR3 is built from 13 residues. Germline assignment: CDR1 SNHLY and CDR2 FYNNEI. Here the CDR3 DNA reads TGTGCCAGCACCCGGGACGATGGAGAGACCCAGTACTTC. Its translation: CASTRDDGETQYF.

V is TRBV6-5 and J is TRBJ2-3; D unresolved. This CDR3 comprises 12 residues. Germline lookup yields CDR1 MNHEY and CDR2 SVGAGI. V was trimmed by 5 bases and J by 2 bases, leaving 5 bases between them. This CDR3 is CASSPSTDTQYF. The DNA of the CDR3 is TGTGCCAGCAGTCCGTCCACAGATACGCAGTATTTT.